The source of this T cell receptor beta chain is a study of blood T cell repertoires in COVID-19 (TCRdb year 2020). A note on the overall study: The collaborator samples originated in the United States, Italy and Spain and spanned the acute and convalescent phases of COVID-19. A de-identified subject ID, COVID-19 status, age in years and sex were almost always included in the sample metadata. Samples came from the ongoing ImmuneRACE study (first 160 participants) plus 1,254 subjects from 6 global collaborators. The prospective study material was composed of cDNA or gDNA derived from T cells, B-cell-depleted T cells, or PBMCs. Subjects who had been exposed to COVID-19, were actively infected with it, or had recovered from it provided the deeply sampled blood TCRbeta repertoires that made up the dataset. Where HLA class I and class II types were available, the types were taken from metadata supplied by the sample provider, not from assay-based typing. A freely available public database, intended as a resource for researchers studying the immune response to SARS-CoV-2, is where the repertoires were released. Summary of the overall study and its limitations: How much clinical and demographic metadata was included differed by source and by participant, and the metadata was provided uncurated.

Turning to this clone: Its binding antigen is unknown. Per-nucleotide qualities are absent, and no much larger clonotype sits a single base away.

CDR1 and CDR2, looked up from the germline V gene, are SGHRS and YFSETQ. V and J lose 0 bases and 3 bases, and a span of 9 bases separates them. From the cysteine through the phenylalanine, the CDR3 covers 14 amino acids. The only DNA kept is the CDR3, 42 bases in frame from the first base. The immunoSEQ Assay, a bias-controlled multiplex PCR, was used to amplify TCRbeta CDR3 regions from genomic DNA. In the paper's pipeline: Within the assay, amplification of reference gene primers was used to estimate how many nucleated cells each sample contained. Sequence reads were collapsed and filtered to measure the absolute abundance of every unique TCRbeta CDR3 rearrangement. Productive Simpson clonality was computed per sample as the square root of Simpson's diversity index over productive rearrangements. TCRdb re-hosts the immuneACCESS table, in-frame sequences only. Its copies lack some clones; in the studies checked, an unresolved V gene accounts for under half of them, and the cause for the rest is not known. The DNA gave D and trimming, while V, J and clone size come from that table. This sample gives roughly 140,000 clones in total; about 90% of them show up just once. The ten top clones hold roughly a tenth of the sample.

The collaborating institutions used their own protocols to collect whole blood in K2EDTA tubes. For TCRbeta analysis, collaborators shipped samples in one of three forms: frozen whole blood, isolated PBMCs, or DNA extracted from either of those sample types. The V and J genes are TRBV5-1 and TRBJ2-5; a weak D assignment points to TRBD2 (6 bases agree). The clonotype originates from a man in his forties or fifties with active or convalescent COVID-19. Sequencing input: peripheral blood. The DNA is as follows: TGCGCCAGCAGCTTGGTGGCGGGGAAAGAGACCCAGTACTTC. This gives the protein CASSLVAGKETQYF.